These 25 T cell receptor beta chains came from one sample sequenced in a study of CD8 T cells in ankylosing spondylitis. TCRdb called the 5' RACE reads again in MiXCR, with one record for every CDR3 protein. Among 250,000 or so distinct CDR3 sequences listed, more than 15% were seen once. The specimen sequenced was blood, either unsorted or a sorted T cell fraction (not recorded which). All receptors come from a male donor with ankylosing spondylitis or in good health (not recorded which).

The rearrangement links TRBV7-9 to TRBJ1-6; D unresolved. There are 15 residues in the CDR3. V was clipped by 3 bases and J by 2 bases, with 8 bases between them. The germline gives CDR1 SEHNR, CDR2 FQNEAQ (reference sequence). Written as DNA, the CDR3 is TGTGCCAGCAGCTTGGAGGGCCCCTATAATTCACCCCTCCACTTT. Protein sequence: CASSLEGPYNSPLHF. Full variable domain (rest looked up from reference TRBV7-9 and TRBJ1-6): DTGVSQNPRHKITKRGQNVTFRCDPISEHNRLYWYRQTLGQGPEFLTYFQNEAQLEKSRLLSDRFSAERPKGSFSTLEIQRTEQGDSAMYLCASSLEGPYNSPLHFGNGTRLTVT.

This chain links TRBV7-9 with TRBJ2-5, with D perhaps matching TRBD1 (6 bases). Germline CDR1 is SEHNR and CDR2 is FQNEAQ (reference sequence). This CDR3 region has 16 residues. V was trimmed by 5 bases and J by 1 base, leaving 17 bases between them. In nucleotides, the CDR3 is TGTGCCAGCAGCGGGGGCCAGAGCGGCCCCCAAGAGACCCAGTACTTC. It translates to CASSGGQSGPQETQYF.

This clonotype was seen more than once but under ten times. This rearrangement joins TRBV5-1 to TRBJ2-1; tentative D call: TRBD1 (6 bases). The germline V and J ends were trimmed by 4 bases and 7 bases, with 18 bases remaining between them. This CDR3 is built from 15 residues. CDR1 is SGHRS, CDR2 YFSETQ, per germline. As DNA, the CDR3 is TGCGCCAGCAGCCTGGGCAGGGGCCCGAGGAATGAGCAGTTCTTC. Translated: CASSLGRGPRNEQFF.

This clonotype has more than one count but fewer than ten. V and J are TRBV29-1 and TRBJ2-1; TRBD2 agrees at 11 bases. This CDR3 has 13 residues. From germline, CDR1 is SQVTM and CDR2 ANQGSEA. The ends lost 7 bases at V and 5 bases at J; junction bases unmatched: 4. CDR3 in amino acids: CSATSGSDNEQFF. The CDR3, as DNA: TGCAGCGCCACTAGCGGGAGTGACAATGAGCAGTTCTTC.

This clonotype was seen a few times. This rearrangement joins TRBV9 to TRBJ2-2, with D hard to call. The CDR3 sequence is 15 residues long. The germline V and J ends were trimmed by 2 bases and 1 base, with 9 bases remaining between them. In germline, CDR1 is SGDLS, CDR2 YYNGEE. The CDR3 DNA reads TGTGCCAGCAGCGTTGGTACGGTGAACACCGGGGAGCTGTTTTTT. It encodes CASSVGTVNTGELFF.

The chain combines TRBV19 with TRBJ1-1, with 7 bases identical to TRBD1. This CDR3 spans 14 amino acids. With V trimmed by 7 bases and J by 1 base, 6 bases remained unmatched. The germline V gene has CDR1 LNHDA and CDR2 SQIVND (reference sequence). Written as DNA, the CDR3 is TGTGCCAGTACCTACAGGGGTGGGAACACTGAAGCTTTCTTT. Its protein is CASTYRGGNTEAFF. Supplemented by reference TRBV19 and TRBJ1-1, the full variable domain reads DGGITQSPKYLFRKEGQNVTLSCEQNLNHDAMYWYRQDPGQGLRLIYYSQIVNDFQKGDIAEGYSVSREKKESFPLTVTSAQKNPTAFYLCASTYRGGNTEAFFGQGTRLTVV.

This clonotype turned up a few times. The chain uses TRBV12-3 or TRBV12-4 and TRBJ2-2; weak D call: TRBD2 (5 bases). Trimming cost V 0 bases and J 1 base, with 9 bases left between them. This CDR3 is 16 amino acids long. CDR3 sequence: CASSLARVGNTGELFF. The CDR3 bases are TGTGCCAGCAGTTTAGCGCGGGTCGGGAACACCGGGGAGCTGTTTTTT.

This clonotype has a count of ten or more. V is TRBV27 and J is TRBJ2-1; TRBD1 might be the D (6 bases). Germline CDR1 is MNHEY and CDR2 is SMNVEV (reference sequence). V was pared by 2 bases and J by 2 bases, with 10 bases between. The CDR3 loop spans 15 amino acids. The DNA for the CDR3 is TGTGCCAGCAGTTTAGGGGGCCGGGCCTACAATGAGCAGTTCTTC. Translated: CASSLGGRAYNEQFF.

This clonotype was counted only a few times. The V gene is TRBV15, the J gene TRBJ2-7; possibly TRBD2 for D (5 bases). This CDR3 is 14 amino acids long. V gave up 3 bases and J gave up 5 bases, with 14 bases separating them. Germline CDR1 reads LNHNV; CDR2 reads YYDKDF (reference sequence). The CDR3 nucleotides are TGTGCCACCAGCAGTGATAGGGAGTTTGACGAGCAGTACTTC. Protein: CATSSDREFDEQYF.

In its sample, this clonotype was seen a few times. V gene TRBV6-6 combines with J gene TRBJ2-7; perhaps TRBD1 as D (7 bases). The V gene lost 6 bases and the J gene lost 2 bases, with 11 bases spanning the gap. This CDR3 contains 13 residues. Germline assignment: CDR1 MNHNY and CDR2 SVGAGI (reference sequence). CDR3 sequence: CASSGGQTYEQYF. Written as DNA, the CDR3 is TGTGCCAGCAGCGGGGGACAGACCTACGAGCAGTACTTC.

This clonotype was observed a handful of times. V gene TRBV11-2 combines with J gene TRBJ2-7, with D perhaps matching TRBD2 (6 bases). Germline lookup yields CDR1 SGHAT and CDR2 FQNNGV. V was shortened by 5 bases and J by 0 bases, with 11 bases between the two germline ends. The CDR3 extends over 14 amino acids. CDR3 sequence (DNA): TGTGCCAGCAGCCCGCAGGGAGGCTCCTACGAGCAGTACTTC. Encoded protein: CASSPQGGSYEQYF.

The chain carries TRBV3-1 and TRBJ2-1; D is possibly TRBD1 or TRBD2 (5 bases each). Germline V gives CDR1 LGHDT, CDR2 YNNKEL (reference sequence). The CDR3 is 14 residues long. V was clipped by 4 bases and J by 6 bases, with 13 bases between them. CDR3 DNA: TGTGCCAGCAGCCCGGGACGGTTCTCCAATGAGCAGTTCTTC. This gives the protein CASSPGRFSNEQFF.

The CDR3 region is CASSQVRDRRLHEQFF. In DNA, the CDR3 is TGCGCCAGCAGCCAAGTCCGGGACCGCCGGTTACATGAGCAGTTCTTC. The V gene is TRBV4-1, the J gene TRBJ2-1, with D perhaps matching TRBD1 or TRBD2 (5 bases each). Germline V gene sequence: CDR1 MGHRA, CDR2 YSYEKL. This CDR3 has 16 residues. The ends were cut back, 1 base at V and 8 bases at J, with 18 bases in the middle.

CDR3 in DNA: TGCGCCAGCAGCTTGGATAGCGGGAACTACGAGCAGTACTTC. Its protein product is CASSLDSGNYEQYF. V usage is TRBV5-1 and J usage is TRBJ2-7; TRBD2 aligns across 8 bases. CDR3 size: 14 residues. The V segment lost 0 bases and the J segment 3 bases; nucleotides outside the gene matches: 2. Germline assignment: CDR1 SGHRS and CDR2 YFSETQ.

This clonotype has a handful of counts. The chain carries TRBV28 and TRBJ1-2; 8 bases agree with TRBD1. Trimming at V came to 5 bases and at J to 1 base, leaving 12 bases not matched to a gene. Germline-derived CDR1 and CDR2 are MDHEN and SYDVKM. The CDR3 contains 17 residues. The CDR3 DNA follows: TGTGCCAGCAGTCCCCTCCCGAGGACAGGGATTAACTATGGCTACACCTTC. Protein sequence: CASSPLPRTGINYGYTF.

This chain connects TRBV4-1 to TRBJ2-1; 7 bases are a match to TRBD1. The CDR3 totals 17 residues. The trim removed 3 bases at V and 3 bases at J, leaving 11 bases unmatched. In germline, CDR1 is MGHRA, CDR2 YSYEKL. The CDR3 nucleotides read TGCGCCAGCAGCCATGGCCTCACAGGGGAAAGCTACAATGAGCAGTTCTTC. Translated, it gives CASSHGLTGESYNEQFF.

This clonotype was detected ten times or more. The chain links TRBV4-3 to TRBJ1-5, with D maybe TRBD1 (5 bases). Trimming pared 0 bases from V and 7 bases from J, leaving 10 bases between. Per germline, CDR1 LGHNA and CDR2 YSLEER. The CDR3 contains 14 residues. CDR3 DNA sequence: TGCGCCAGCAGCCAAGATCGGGGCTTGCAGCCCCAGCATTTT. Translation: CASSQDRGLQPQHF.

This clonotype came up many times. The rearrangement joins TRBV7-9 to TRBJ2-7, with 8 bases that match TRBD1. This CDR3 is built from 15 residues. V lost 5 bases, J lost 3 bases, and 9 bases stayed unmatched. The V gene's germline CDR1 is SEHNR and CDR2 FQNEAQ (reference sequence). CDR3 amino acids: CASSAAGTGVYEQYF. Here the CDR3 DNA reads TGTGCCAGCAGCGCTGCCGGGACAGGTGTCTACGAGCAGTACTTC. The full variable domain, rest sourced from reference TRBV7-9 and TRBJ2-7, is DTGVSQNPRHKITKRGQNVTFRCDPISEHNRLYWYRQTLGQGPEFLTYFQNEAQLEKSRLLSDRFSAERPKGSFSTLEIQRTEQGDSAMYLCASSAAGTGVYEQYFGPGTRLTVT.

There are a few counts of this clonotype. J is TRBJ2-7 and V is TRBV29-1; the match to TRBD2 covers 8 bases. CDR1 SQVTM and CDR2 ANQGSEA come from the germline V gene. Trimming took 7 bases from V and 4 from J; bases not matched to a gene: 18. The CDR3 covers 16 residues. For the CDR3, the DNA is TGCAGCGCAGTAGGGCTAGCGGGCCGGGGCGTGTACGAGCAGTACTTC. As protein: CSAVGLAGRGVYEQYF.

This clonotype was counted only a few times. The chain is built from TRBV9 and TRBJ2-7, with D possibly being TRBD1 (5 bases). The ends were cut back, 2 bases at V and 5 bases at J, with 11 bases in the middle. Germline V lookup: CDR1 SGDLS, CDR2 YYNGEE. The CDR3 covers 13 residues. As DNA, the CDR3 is TGTGCCAGCAGCGTTCAGGGATTCGACGAGCAGTACTTC. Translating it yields CASSVQGFDEQYF.

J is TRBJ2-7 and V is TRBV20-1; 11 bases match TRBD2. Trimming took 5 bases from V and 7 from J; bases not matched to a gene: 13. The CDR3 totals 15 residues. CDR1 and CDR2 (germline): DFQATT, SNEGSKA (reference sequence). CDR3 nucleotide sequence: TGCAGTGCTTGTAGCGGGAGGGCCCCCTCGGGGGAGCAGTACTTC. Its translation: CSACSGRAPSGEQYF.

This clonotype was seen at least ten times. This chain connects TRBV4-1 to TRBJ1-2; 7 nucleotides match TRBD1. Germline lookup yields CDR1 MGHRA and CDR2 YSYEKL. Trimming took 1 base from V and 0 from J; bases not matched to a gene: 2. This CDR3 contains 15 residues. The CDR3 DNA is TGCGCCAGCAGCCAAGTCGGACAGGCTAACTATGGCTACACCTTC. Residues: CASSQVGQANYGYTF.

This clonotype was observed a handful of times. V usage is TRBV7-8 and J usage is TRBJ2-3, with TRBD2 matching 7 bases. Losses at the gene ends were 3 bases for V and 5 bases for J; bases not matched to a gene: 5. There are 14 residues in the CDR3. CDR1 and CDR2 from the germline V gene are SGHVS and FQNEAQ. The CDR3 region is CASSFGGRIDTQYF. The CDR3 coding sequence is TGTGCCAGCAGCTTTGGCGGGAGAATAGATACGCAGTATTTT.

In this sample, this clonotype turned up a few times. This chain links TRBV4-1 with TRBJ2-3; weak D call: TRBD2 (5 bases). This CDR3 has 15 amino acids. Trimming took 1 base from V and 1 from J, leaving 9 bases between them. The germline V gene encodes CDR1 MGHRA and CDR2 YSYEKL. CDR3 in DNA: TGCGCCAGCAGCCAAGTGGATAGCGGCACAGATACGCAGTATTTT. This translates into CASSQVDSGTDTQYF.

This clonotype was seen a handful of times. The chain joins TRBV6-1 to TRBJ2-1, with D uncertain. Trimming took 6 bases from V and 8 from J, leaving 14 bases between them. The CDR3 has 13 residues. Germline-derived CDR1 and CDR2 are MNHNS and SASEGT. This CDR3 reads CASSLDPADEQFF. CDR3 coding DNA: TGTGCCAGCAGCCTAGATCCGGCGGATGAGCAGTTCTTC.